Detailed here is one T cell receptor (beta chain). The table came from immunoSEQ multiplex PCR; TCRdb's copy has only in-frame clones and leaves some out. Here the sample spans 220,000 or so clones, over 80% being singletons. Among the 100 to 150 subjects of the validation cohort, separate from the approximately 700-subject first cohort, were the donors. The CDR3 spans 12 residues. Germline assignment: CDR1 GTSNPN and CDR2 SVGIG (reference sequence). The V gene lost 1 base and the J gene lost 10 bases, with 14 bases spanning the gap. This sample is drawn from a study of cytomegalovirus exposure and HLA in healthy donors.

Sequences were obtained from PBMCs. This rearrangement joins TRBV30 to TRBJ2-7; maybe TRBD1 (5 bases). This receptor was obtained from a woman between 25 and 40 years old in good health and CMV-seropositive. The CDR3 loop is CAWSAQGELQYF. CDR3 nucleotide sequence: TGTGCCTGGAGTGCTCAGGGCGAGCTACAGTACTTC.